What follows describes a single T cell receptor (beta chain). What antigen it recognizes has not been identified. Per-base qualities were not stored, and no clone one base away is much larger. The immunoSEQ Assay, a bias-controlled multiplex PCR, was used to amplify TCRbeta CDR3 regions from genomic DNA. The published analysis was carried out like this. Nucleated cell counts per sample were estimated from amplification of reference gene primers within the assay. To quantify the absolute abundance of each unique TCRbeta CDR3 rearrangement, sequence reads were collapsed and filtered. Productive Simpson clonality was computed per sample as the square root of Simpson's diversity index over productive rearrangements. TCRdb holds this immuneACCESS table with in-frame rearrangements only. Some clones are missing; in checked studies, unresolved V genes explain under half, and the rest has no known cause. The D gene and trimming were derived from the DNA, and the V and J assignments and clone size from that table. The sample table holds 150,000 to 200,000 clones, of which around 90% were seen once. The ten largest clones take up roughly 1.4% of the sample.

Each collaborating institution followed its own protocols to collect whole blood in K2EDTA tubes. For TCRbeta analysis, collaborators shipped samples as frozen whole blood, isolated PBMCs, or DNA extracted from either of those sample types. This entry comes from a study of blood T cell repertoires in COVID-19 (dated by TCRdb to the early 2020s). Describing the broader study: Samples covering the acute and convalescent phases of COVID-19 were provided by collaborators in the United States, Italy and Spain. The prospective study material was composed of cDNA or gDNA derived from T cells, B-cell-depleted T cells, or PBMCs. Subjects who had been exposed to COVID-19, were actively infected with it, or had recovered from it provided the deeply sampled blood TCRbeta repertoires that made up the dataset. A freely available public database, intended as a resource for researchers studying the immune response to SARS-CoV-2, is where the repertoires were released. Samples were obtained from the ongoing ImmuneRACE study (first 160 participants) and from some 1,300 subjects provided by 6 global collaborators. A de-identified subject ID, COVID-19 status, age in years and sex were almost always included in the sample metadata. Where available, HLA class I and class II types were taken from metadata supplied by the sample provider and were not determined by assay-based typing.

General study outcomes and caveats: The amount of clinical and demographic metadata varied by source and participant and was provided uncurated.

From cysteine to phenylalanine, the CDR3 is 14 amino acids long. The entry retains the CDR3 DNA only, 42 bases that are in frame from base 1. CDR1 and CDR2 (SNHLY, FYNNEI) derive from the germline V gene. V is trimmed back by 6 bases and J by 6 bases, and the junction contains 6 bases that no gene match accounts for. The rearrangement combines TRBV2 with TRBJ1-1, with 11 bases in between that match TRBD1. Sample: peripheral blood. The sequence was collected from a woman aged 45-60 years with acute or convalescent COVID-19. The DNA reads TGTGCCAGCAGCGGACAGGGGGCAGTAGCTGAAGCTTTCTTT. It specifies CASSGQGAVAEAFF.